This TCR beta chain was documented in a study of radiotherapy plus CTLA-4 blockade in lung cancer. Data came from immunoSEQ multiplex PCR; TCRdb stores just in-frame clones and leaves some out. The table lists 56,000 or so clones, roughly three quarters of them singletons, with 2.5% to 3.5% in the top ten. This CDR3 spans 16 amino acids. In germline, CDR1 is SGHTA, CDR2 FQGNSA. V gave up 1 base and J gave up 5 bases, with 17 bases separating them. This clonotype was sampled from a human donor with non-small cell lung cancer who had a partial response to radiotherapy plus ipilimumab. V and J are TRBV7-2 and TRBJ1-1; the D gene is possibly TRBD1 (6 bases). The sample in question was peripheral blood, obtained from a patient treated with radiotherapy plus ipilimumab. The CDR3 bases are TGTGCCAGCAGCTTAGGGACGGGCCCTAGGGGGACTGAAGCTTTCTTT. It is translated as CASSLGTGPRGTEAFF.